The entry below gives a single TCR beta chain sequence along with its context. Its matching antigen is unknown. Under the authors' procedure: ImmunoSEQ junction-only sequences lacked quality scores, so their filtering differed. This table comes from immunoSEQ multiplex PCR, and its TCRdb copy is limited to in-frame clones, with some not included. The D gene and trimming were derived from the DNA, and the V and J assignments and clone size from that table. The sample contains around 2.3 million clones, approximately 96% of which appear only once. The data originate from a study of shared clonotypes between healthy human individuals. Study-wide results and caveats: A generally larger estimated richness was seen in naive subsets than in memory subsets.

The CDR3 covers 15 residues. The junction had 8 bases not matched to a gene; V was cut back by 4 bases and J by 7 bases. In germline, CDR1 is SGHRS, CDR2 YFSETQ. The donor cohort consisted entirely of Caucasian adults residing in Nashville, Tennessee. The sample taken for sequencing was naive CD4+ T cells sorted from blood. Stated subset: CD45RA+ positively selected. The clonotype originates from a young man in good health. V is TRBV5-1 and J is TRBJ1-6, with 7 bases identical to TRBD1. The CDR3 reads CASSRGPRGNSPLHF. The CDR3 DNA reads as TGCGCCAGCAGCCGGGGGCCCAGGGGGAATTCACCCCTCCACTTT. Complete variable domain (other parts from reference TRBV5-1 and TRBJ1-6): KAGVTQTPRYLIKTRGQQVTLSCSPISGHRSVSWYQQTPGQGLQFLFEYFSETQRNKGNFPGRFSGRQFSNSRSEMNVSTLELGDSALYLCASSRGPRGNSPLHFGNGTRLTVT.